The 19 T cell receptor beta chains presented below share a single source sample, sequenced in a study of blood T cell repertoires in COVID-19. Here immunoSEQ multiplex PCR was the method, and the copy in TCRdb shows in-frame clones only, minus some. The sample has over 85,000 clones, around 85% seen once. The sample taken for sequencing was peripheral blood. These receptors all come from a human donor in a cohort sampled during active COVID-19.

The genes are TRBV18 and TRBJ1-3; D remains unclear. Germline assignment: CDR1 KGHSH and CDR2 LQKENI. This CDR3 has 15 amino acids. Deletions cut 3 bases from V and 3 bases from J, with 12 bases between. The CDR3 sequence is CASSPIGEVGNTIYF. CDR3 bases: TGTGCCAGCTCACCTATCGGGGAGGTTGGAAACACCATATATTTT.

This clone was picked up one time. This chain links TRBV9 with TRBJ2-1, with TRBD2 matching over 7 bases. V was clipped by 3 bases and J by 0 bases; unmatched bases: 3. This CDR3 has 15 amino acids. Per germline, CDR1 SGDLS and CDR2 YYNGEE. CDR3 region: CASSESGTSYNEQFF. The CDR3 region has the DNA TGTGCCAGCAGCGAAAGCGGGACCTCCTACAATGAGCAGTTCTTC.

The chain carries TRBV7-2 and TRBJ1-1; 7 nucleotides agree with TRBD1. CDR3 length: 14 residues. Trimming took 5 bases from V and 6 from J; bases not matched to a gene: 9. Germline CDR1 SGHTA, CDR2 FQGNSA. Written as DNA, the CDR3 is TGTGCCAGCAGCCGCAGGGGGTTAAACGCTGAAGCTTTCTTT. It translates to CASSRRGLNAEAFF. Full variable domain (outside the CDR3, taken from reference TRBV7-2 and TRBJ1-1): GAGVSQSPSNKVTEKGKDVELRCDPISGHTALYWYRQSLGQGLEFLIYFQGNSAPDKSGLPSDRFSAERTGGSVSTLTIQRTQQEDSAVYLCASSRRGLNAEAFFGQGTRLTVV.

This chain uses TRBV19 with TRBJ2-7; maybe TRBD1 (5 bases). The CDR3 is made up of 15 amino acids. Trimming removed 5 bases from V and 0 bases from J, with 14 bases in between. Germline CDR1 is LNHDA and CDR2 is SQIVND (reference sequence). For the CDR3, the DNA is TGTGCCAGTAGTGCCTCCTCTAGGGGCTCCTACGAGCAGTACTTC. It is translated as CASSASSRGSYEQYF.

CDR3 amino acids: CSASSGGVTDTQYF. CDR3 DNA: TGCAGCGCTTCTAGCGGGGGGGTCACAGATACGCAGTATTTT. The chain couples TRBV29-1 to TRBJ2-3; 12 positions match TRBD2. Germline V lookup: CDR1 SQVTM, CDR2 ANQGSEA. Trimming took 7 bases from V and 2 from J; bases not matched to a gene: 4. This CDR3 region has 14 residues.

The chain has TRBV7-2 and TRBJ2-4; D is perhaps TRBD1 (6 bases). V lost 1 base and J lost 3, with 16 bases in between. The CDR3 contains 17 residues. CDR1 and CDR2 (germline): SGHTA, FQGNSA. Here the CDR3 DNA reads TGTGCCAGCAGCTTAGGGCAGGGCTCCAGGGGCAAAAACATTCAGTACTTC. Amino acid sequence: CASSLGQGSRGKNIQYF.

The chain joins TRBV29-1 to TRBJ1-2; TRBD1 is a possible D gene (5 bases). Germline V CDR1 and CDR2: SQVTM, ANQGSEA. The CDR3 sequence is 14 residues long. The V end was cut by 6 bases, the J end by 1 base, with 15 bases between. The CDR3 sequence is CSVGSGPGNYGYTF. The CDR3 region has the DNA TGCAGCGTGGGGTCAGGGCCCGGTAACTATGGCTACACCTTC.

The chain has TRBV30 and TRBJ2-5; possible D gene TRBD2, 6 bases. The ends were cut back, 2 bases at V and 2 bases at J, with 12 bases in the middle. Per the germline V gene, CDR1 is GTSNPN and CDR2 is SVGIG (reference sequence). This CDR3 contains 14 residues. The CDR3 nucleotides are TGTGCCTGGAGTCTCAGCGGGCCACAAGAGACCCAGTACTTC. It yields the protein CAWSLSGPQETQYF.

This chain links TRBV7-9 with TRBJ2-5; D remains unclear. CDR3 size: 11 residues. CDR1 SEHNR and CDR2 FQNEAQ come from the germline V gene (reference sequence). V shed 5 bases and J shed 5 bases, with 6 bases lying between them. The CDR3 region is CASSPRETQYF. The CDR3 DNA reads as TGTGCCAGCAGCCCGCGGGAGACCCAGTACTTC. Full variable domain (outside the CDR3, taken from reference TRBV7-9 and TRBJ2-5): DTGVSQNPRHKITKRGQNVTFRCDPISEHNRLYWYRQTLGQGPEFLTYFQNEAQLEKSRLLSDRFSAERPKGSFSTLEIQRTEQGDSAMYLCASSPRETQYFGPGTRLLVL.

The chain recombines TRBV5-8 with TRBJ1-1, with D unclear. The CDR3 length is 11 residues. Germline CDR1 reads SGHTS; CDR2 reads YDEGEE. V was trimmed by 4 bases and J by 5 bases, leaving 6 bases between them. CDR3 bases: TGTGCCAGCAGCCCCCATACTGAAGCTTTCTTT. Translation: CASSPHTEAFF.

The chain combines TRBV12-3 or TRBV12-4 with TRBJ1-6; D not resolved. The CDR3 covers 13 residues. V was shortened by 1 base and J by 6 bases, with 4 bases between the two germline ends. Here the CDR3 reads CASSLGANSPLHF. Here the CDR3 DNA reads TGTGCCAGCAGTTTAGGGGCTAATTCACCCCTCCACTTT.

This clone was counted only a few times. The rearrangement joins TRBV6-1 to TRBJ2-1; 8 positions agree with TRBD2. The germline V gene encodes CDR1 MNHNS and CDR2 SASEGT. This CDR3 has 13 residues. V dropped 3 bases and J dropped 9; count of bases not matched to a gene: 4. CDR3 sequence reads: CASSDYGGVEQFF. The CDR3 DNA reads as TGTGCCAGCAGTGATTACGGGGGGGTTGAGCAGTTCTTC.

This sequence joins TRBV5-4 and TRBJ1-1; 8 nucleotides agree with TRBD1. The CDR3 totals 14 residues. With 4 bases clipped from V and 8 bases from J, the junction kept 10 bases outside the gene matches. Germline loops: CDR1 SGHNT, CDR2 YYREEE (reference sequence). This chain's CDR3 is CASSPGQVKQEAFF. The CDR3 DNA follows: TGTGCCAGCAGCCCGGGACAGGTGAAACAAGAAGCTTTCTTT.

The chain has TRBV28 and TRBJ1-1, with D tentatively TRBD1 (5 bases). CDR3 length: 13 amino acids. Trimming stripped 11 bases from V and 7 bases from J, with 20 bases between. The germline V gene encodes CDR1 MDHEN and CDR2 SYDVKM. The CDR3, as DNA: TGTGCCTCAGGGTCGGGACTCGTCGGTGAAGCTTTCTTT. Translation gives CASGSGLVGEAFF.

This sequence joins TRBV5-4 and TRBJ2-7; 8 bases are shared with TRBD1. The J segment lost 8 bases and the V segment lost 5 bases, leaving 9 bases of the junction unmatched. Germline CDR1 reads SGHNT; CDR2 reads YYREEE (reference sequence). This CDR3 is built from 13 residues. CDR3 coding DNA: TGTGCCAGCAGAGACGGACAGGGAGCCAAGCAGTACTTC. Amino acid sequence: CASRDGQGAKQYF. Full variable domain (outside the CDR3, taken from reference TRBV5-4 and TRBJ2-7): ETGVTQSPTHLIKTRGQQVTLRCSSQSGHNTVSWYQQALGQGPQFIFQYYREEENGRGNFPPRFSGLQFPNYSSELNVNALELDDSALYLCASRDGQGAKQYFGPGTRLTVT.

The CDR3 DNA reads TGCGCCAGCAGCTGGACAGCTAGCACAGATACGCAGTATTTT. Its protein is CASSWTASTDTQYF. J is TRBJ2-3 and V is TRBV5-1; perhaps TRBD1 as D (6 bases). Trimming shortened V by 3 bases and J by 0 bases, and 8 bases separated the two germline ends. Germline V gives CDR1 SGHRS, CDR2 YFSETQ. The CDR3 contains 14 residues.

The V gene is TRBV25-1, the J gene TRBJ2-1, with TRBD1 identical over 9 bases. CDR1 MGHDK and CDR2 SYGVNS come from the germline V gene. The V gene end was trimmed by 7 bases and the J gene end by 4 bases; junction bases not matched to a gene: 5. The CDR3 is 14 residues long. The CDR3 coding sequence is TGTGCCAGCAATCTTGGACAGGGGTACAATGAGCAGTTCTTC. Protein product: CASNLGQGYNEQFF.

The chain uses TRBV19 and TRBJ1-5; tentatively, D is TRBD1 (5 bases). This CDR3 region has 14 residues. The germline V gene encodes CDR1 LNHDA and CDR2 SQIVND (reference sequence). V lost 6 bases, J lost 6 bases, and 15 bases lay in between. The chain's CDR3 is CASSGREVVQPQHF. CDR3 DNA sequence: TGTGCCAGTAGCGGCAGGGAGGTCGTTCAGCCCCAGCATTTT.

Only a few counts were recorded for this clone. The gene calls are TRBV7-2 and TRBJ2-3; 7 bases agree with TRBD2. After removal of 0 bases from V and 0 bases from J, the junction contained 6 bases not matched to a gene. Germline V gene lookup returns CDR1 SGHTA and CDR2 FQGNSA. The CDR3 has 17 amino acids. The CDR3 coding sequence is TGTGCCAGCAGCTTAGCCGCGGGGGTCGCTAGCACAGATACGCAGTATTTT. Encoded protein: CASSLAAGVASTDTQYF.